The clone carrying this T cell receptor (beta chain) was observed a few times. The assay was immunoSEQ multiplex PCR, and TCRdb's table has in-frame clones only and misses some. This table has more than 4,500 clones, around 68% appearing once. The sample belongs to a study of PD-1 blockade in classical Hodgkin lymphoma. Patients all relapsed after autologous stem cell transplantation, and there was variation in brentuximab vedotin exposure. Germline V gene data show CDR1 as MNHNS and CDR2 as SASEGT. The ends were cut back, 1 base at V and 5 bases at J, with 14 bases in the middle. The CDR3 is 15 amino acids.

Sequenced here: peripheral blood mononuclear cells (PBMCs), sampled at baseline. This chain links TRBV6-1 with TRBJ1-2; D is uncertain. The sequence came from a human donor with classical Hodgkin lymphoma. The CDR3 sequence: CASSEEAPIWYGYTF. The CDR3 nucleotides are TGTGCCAGCAGTGAAGAAGCCCCAATCTGGTATGGCTACACCTTC.